The present T cell receptor beta chain was sequenced within a study of Graves' ophthalmopathy and Graves' hyperthyroidism. CDR3 length equals 15 residues. The germline V and J ends were trimmed by 2 bases and 1 base, with 11 bases remaining between them. At least ten counts were recorded for this clonotype. Where ophthalmopathy was absent within 18 months of follow-up, hyperthyroidism was stable. Amplification of the TCR beta CDR3 regions used RNA transcripts (as template). The authors performed first-round RT-PCR with HTBI primers and then a second-round multiplex PCR. One entry per CDR3 protein results from TCRdb running MiXCR on the multiplex PCR reads. The sample carries 500,000 to 700,000 distinct CDR3 sequences, about 20% recorded once.

Sequenced input: peripheral blood. The receptor comes from a woman under 30 with stable Graves' hyperthyroidism. Some clones in this sample may be carry-over from other donors' samples. V and J are TRBV12-3 or TRBV12-4 and TRBJ2-5; tentative D call: TRBD1 (6 bases). The CDR3 sequence is CASSLSGAAQETQYF. CDR3 DNA: TGTGCCAGCAGTTTATCAGGGGCAGCCCAAGAGACCCAGTACTTC.